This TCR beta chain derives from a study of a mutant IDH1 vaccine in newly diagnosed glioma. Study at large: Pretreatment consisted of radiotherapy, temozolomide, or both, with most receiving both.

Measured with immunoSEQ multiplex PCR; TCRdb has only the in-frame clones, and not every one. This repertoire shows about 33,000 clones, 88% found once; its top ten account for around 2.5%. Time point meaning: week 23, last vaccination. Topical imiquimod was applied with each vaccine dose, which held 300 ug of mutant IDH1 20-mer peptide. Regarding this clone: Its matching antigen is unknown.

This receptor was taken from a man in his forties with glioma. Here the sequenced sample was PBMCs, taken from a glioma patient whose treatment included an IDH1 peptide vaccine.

CDR3 nucleotides: TGTGCCAGCAGCTTGGGCAGGCCCCCCAGGGCTTTCTTT. It translates to CASSLGRPPRAFF. This rearrangement joins TRBV11-1 to TRBJ1-1; D gene ambiguous. Germline CDR1 reads SGHAT; CDR2 reads FQDESV (reference sequence). V lost 3 bases and J 11 bases, leaving 16 bases between the germline ends. This CDR3 spans 13 amino acids.